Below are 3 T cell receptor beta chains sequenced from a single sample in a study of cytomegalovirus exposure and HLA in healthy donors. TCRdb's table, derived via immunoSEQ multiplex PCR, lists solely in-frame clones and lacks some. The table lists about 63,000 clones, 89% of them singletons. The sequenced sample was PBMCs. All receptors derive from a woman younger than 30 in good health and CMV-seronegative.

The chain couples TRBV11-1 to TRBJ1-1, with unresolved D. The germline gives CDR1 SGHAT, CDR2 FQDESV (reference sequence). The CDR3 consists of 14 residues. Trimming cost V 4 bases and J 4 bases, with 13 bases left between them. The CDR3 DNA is TGTGCCAGCAGCTCCAGTAGGAGGCCCACTGAAGCTTTCTTT. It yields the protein CASSSSRRPTEAFF.

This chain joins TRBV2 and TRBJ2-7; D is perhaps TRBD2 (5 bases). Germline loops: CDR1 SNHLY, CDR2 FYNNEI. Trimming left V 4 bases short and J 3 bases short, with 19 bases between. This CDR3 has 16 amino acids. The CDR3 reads CASSADLGSGSYEQYF. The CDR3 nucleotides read TGTGCCAGCAGTGCGGATCTCGGGTCTGGGAGCTACGAGCAGTACTTC.

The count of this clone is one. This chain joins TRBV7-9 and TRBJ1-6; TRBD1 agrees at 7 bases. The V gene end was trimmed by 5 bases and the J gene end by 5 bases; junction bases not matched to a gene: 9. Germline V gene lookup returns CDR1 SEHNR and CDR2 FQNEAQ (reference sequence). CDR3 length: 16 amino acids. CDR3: CASSPKKQGNNSPLHF. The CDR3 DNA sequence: TGTGCCAGCAGCCCAAAGAAACAGGGGAATAATTCACCCCTCCACTTT.